Listed below are T cell receptor beta chains from one sample, sequenced in a study of Graves' ophthalmopathy and Graves' hyperthyroidism. TCRdb recomputed calls from the multiplex PCR reads with MiXCR, one row per CDR3 protein. The table records some 1.1 million distinct CDR3 sequences, 35% to 40% of them present only once. Material: peripheral blood or thyroid tissue (not recorded which). These TCRs come from an adult man with Graves' hyperthyroidism. Each CDR3 is given with its conserved first and last residue. D genes are given only for firm matches. The size entry is marked missing in some rows and otherwise reads once, few, many or a size class.

CDR3 length	J gene	V gene	D gene	clone size	CDR3 protein	CDR3 DNA
14	TRBJ2-5	TRBV27	TRBD2	NA	CASSFGAGVDTQYF	TGTGCCAGCAGTTTTGGAGCGGGGGTCGATACCCAGTACTTC
14	TRBJ2-7	TRBV14	NA	few	CASSQDMFAYEQYF	TGTGCCAGCAGCCAAGACATGTTCGCCTACGAGCAGTACTTC
11	TRBJ2-5	TRBV24-1	NA	NA	CATSGPETQYF	TGTGCCACCAGTGGACCGGAGACCCAGTACTTC
14	TRBJ1-1	TRBV9	NA	many	CASSVGPGVPEAFF	TGTGCCAGCAGCGTGGGACCAGGGGTGCCTGAAGCTTTCTTT
14	TRBJ2-5	TRBV7-8	NA	many	CASSLDPGQETQYF	TGTGCCAGCAGCCTAGACCCGGGCCAAGAGACCCAGTACTTC
15	TRBJ2-5	TRBV9	NA	many	CASDDEWRGQETQYF	TGTGCCAGCGATGACGAGTGGCGGGGGCAGGAGACCCAGTACTTC
15	TRBJ1-5	TRBV29-1	TRBD1	many	CSVQVGTGRYQPQHF	TGCAGCGTCCAGGTGGGGACAGGGCGTTATCAGCCCCAGCATTTT
14	TRBJ1-5	TRBV12-3/TRBV12-4	NA	NA	CASSLASGLEPQHF	TGTGCCAGCAGTTTAGCATCAGGGTTAGAGCCCCAGCATTTT
14	TRBJ2-7	TRBV19	NA	NA	CASSPAGVSYEQYF	TGTGCCAGCAGCCCCGCAGGCGTCTCCTACGAGCAGTACTTC
15	TRBJ1-6	TRBV10-2	NA	many	CASSATVTYNSPLHF	TGCGCCAGCAGTGCGACAGTAACTTATAATTCACCCCTCCACTTT
17	TRBJ1-6	TRBV6-5	NA	once	CASSYSIRQGYNSPLHF	TGTGCCAGCAGTTACTCGATCCGGCAGGGATATAATTCACCCCTCCACTTT
13	TRBJ2-5	TRBV6-1	TRBD1	NA	CASRNTGEETQNF	TGTGCCAGCAGAAACACAGGGGAAGAGACCCAGAACTTC
11	TRBJ2-7	TRBV10-3	NA	many	CASSYHHEQYF	TGTGCCAGCAGTTACCACCACGAGCAGTACTTC
15	TRBJ1-6	TRBV7-2	NA	NA	CAEQLSRVYNSPLHF	TGTGCCGAGCAGCTCAGCAGGGTCTATAATTCACCCCTCCACTTT
14	TRBJ2-7	TRBV5-5	NA	NA	CASSFESSSYEQYF	TGTGCCAGCAGCTTCGAGAGTAGCTCCTACGAGCAGTACTTC
16	TRBJ1-4	TRBV7-9	NA	few	CASSLRNFEGNEKLFF	TGTGCCAGCAGCTTAAGGAATTTTGAGGGGAATGAAAAACTGTTTTTT
16	TRBJ1-4	TRBV7-9	NA	many	CASSATGGAANEKLFF	TGTGCCAGCAGCGCAACAGGAGGGGCAGCTAATGAAAAACTGTTTTTT
13	TRBJ1-5	TRBV24-1	NA	NA	CATSGSGNQPQHF	TGTGCCACCAGTGGGTCAGGAAATCAGCCCCAGCATTTT
13	TRBJ1-1	TRBV20-1	NA	NA	CSAPMTVNTEAFF	TGCAGTGCCCCCATGACAGTCAACACTGAAGCTTTCTTT
19	TRBJ2-2	TRBV7-2	TRBD2	NA	CASSSEGTSGRGDTGELFF	TGTGCCAGCAGCTCCGAGGGGACTAGCGGGAGGGGGGACACCGGGGAGCTGTTTTTT
14	TRBJ1-2	TRBV12-3/TRBV12-4	NA	NA	CASSSSAKNYGYTF	TGTGCCAGCAGTTCATCGGCCAAGAACTATGGCTACACCTTC
17	TRBJ1-5	TRBV9	TRBD1	NA	CASSSPLGQESNQPQHF	TGTGCCAGCAGCTCCCCACTCGGACAGGAGAGCAATCAGCCCCAGCATTTT
16	TRBJ2-7	TRBV20-1	TRBD2	few	CSARDLVSGGLYEQYF	TGCAGTGCTAGAGATTTGGTTAGCGGGGGCCTCTACGAGCAGTACTTC
15	TRBJ1-2	TRBV7-2	TRBD1	NA	CASRVGQGTNYGYTF	TGTGCCAGCAGGGTAGGACAGGGTACAAACTATGGCTACACCTTC
15	TRBJ1-2	TRBV29-1	NA	once	CSALKPTTGRWGYTF	TGCAGCGCCCTCAAGCCCACTACGGGGAGATGGGGCTACACCTTC
15	TRBJ2-7	TRBV7-2	TRBD1	NA	CASSYDGTGYYEQYF	TGTGCCAGCAGTTACGATGGGACAGGGTACTACGAGCAGTACTTC
16	TRBJ2-6	TRBV11-2	NA	NA	CASSQHRQAGANVLTF	TGTGCCAGCAGCCAGCATCGACAGGCTGGGGCCAACGTCCTGACTTTC
15	TRBJ1-2	TRBV7-2	NA	once	CASSPRWSGTYGYTF	TGTGCCAGCAGCCCCCGCTGGTCAGGGACCTATGGCTACACCTTC
13	TRBJ1-1	TRBV29-1	NA	NA	CSVAPGMDTEAFF	TGCAGCGTTGCACCGGGTATGGACACTGAAGCTTTCTTT